The 16 T cell receptor beta chains in this list originate from one sample, sequenced in a study of blood T cells in healthy people across ages. A second roughly 6 to 12 cycle PCR used barcoded and J-beta primers. Via MiXCR, TCRdb re-called the 5' RACE reads, giving one row per CDR3 protein. The profile shows some 1.5 million distinct CDR3 sequences, approximately 39% of them singletons. Sequenced input: blood. Receptors originate from a woman under 30 in good health.

The V gene is TRBV7-2, the J gene TRBJ2-7; D is perhaps TRBD1 or TRBD2 (6 bases each). The CDR3 loop spans 17 amino acids. The V end lost 5 bases, the J end lost 3 bases, and 23 bases lay between the germline ends. Germline CDR1 is SGHTA and CDR2 is FQGNSA. CDR3 sequence reads: CASSPTGGGRGLYEQYF. The DNA of the CDR3 is TGTGCCAGCAGCCCCACCGGGGGAGGCAGGGGACTCTACGAGCAGTACTTC.

The sample holds a few counts of this clonotype. The CDR3 loop reads CASSNSGGHPKPYEQYF. CDR3 DNA: TGTGCCAGCAGCAATTCAGGAGGCCACCCCAAACCATACGAGCAGTACTTC. J is TRBJ2-7 and V is TRBV21-1; TRBD1 was called by the table and not checked on the DNA. TRBV21-1 is annotated as a pseudogene. The CDR3 consists of 17 residues.

The V gene is TRBV4-1, the J gene TRBJ2-5; unclear D gene. The end of the DNA is better explained by TRBJ2-7, so the J call may be wrong. This CDR3 is 14 amino acids long. The germline V gene has CDR1 MGHRA and CDR2 YSYEKL. This CDR3 reads CASSQGANPYEQYF. The CDR3 DNA sequence: TGCGCCAGCAGCCAAGGCGCCAATCCCTACGAGCAGTACTTC.

The rearrangement links TRBV13 to TRBJ2-1; 7 bases fit TRBD2. Germline V gene data show CDR1 as PRHDT and CDR2 as FYEKMQ (reference sequence). Trimming took 2 bases from V and 3 from J; bases not matched to a gene: 4. The CDR3 has 15 residues. This CDR3 reads CASSLIGGIYNEQFF. The CDR3 coding sequence is TGTGCCAGCAGCTTAATCGGGGGGATCTACAATGAGCAGTTCTTC.

This clonotype was recorded only once. This rearrangement joins TRBV29-1 to TRBJ2-2, with D possibly TRBD1 on 5 matching bases. CDR1 SQVTM and CDR2 ANQGSEA come from the germline V gene. There are 13 residues in the CDR3. Trimming left V 7 bases short and J 0 bases short, with 9 bases between. CDR3 sequence reads: CSGGRTNTGELFF. CDR3 DNA sequence: TGCAGCGGGGGCCGAACGAACACCGGGGAGCTGTTTTTT.

The chain recombines TRBV12-3 or TRBV12-4 with TRBJ2-7; tentatively, D is TRBD1 or TRBD2 (5 bases each). The CDR3 runs to 13 residues. V dropped 5 bases and J dropped 4 bases, with 12 bases sitting between them. The CDR3 reads CASSAGGGYEQYF. Written as DNA, the CDR3 is TGTGCCAGCAGTGCGGGTGGGGGATACGAGCAGTACTTC.

The CDR3 nucleotides are TGTGCCAGCAGTAACCGAACATATGGCTACACCTTC. Its translation: CASSNRTYGYTF. The rearrangement links TRBV12-3 or TRBV12-4 to TRBJ1-2; D is ambiguous. The CDR3 contains 12 residues. The V and J ends lost 5 bases and 5 bases respectively, with 9 bases between them.

There are a few counts of this clonotype. This chain uses TRBV3-1 with TRBJ1-1, with D perhaps matching TRBD1 (6 bases). The CDR3 consists of 13 residues. In germline, CDR1 is LGHDT, CDR2 YNNKEL (reference sequence). V was pared by 4 bases and J by 8 bases, with 14 bases between. The CDR3 DNA reads as TGTGCCAGCAGCCCCGGGAACAGGGCCGAAGCTTTCTTT. It encodes CASSPGNRAEAFF.

The rearrangement joins TRBV29-1 to TRBJ2-5; 10 bases match TRBD1. V shed 4 bases and J 2 bases; nucleotides not matched to a gene: 4. The CDR3 spans 14 residues. Germline V gene data show CDR1 as SQVTM and CDR2 as ANQGSEA. CDR3 protein: CSVARDRGQETQYF. The CDR3 DNA reads TGCAGCGTTGCTCGGGACAGGGGACAAGAGACCCAGTACTTC. Looking up the rest from reference TRBV29-1 and TRBJ2-5 gives the full variable domain: SAVISQKPSRDICQRGTSLTIQCQVDSQVTMMFWYRQQPGQSLTLIATANQGSEATYESGFVIDKFPISRPNLTFSTLTVSNMSPEDSSIYLCSVARDRGQETQYFGPGTRLLVL.

A few counts support this clonotype. The rearrangement joins TRBV5-1 to TRBJ2-3; perhaps D is TRBD1 or TRBD2 (5 bases each). The V gene lost 5 bases and the J gene lost 9 bases, with 13 bases spanning the gap. The germline V gene encodes CDR1 SGHRS and CDR2 YFSETQ. This CDR3 region has 12 residues. The CDR3 DNA sequence: TGCGCCAGCAGAGGGGTAGAGGGGACGCAGTATTTT. Its translation: CASRGVEGTQYF.

Turning to this clonotype: At one end the junction does not follow the germline gene, possibly because of a read error. The V call is TRBV4-1, the J call TRBJ2-6; a possible D gene is TRBD1 (7 bases). The CDR3 is 22 amino acids. Germline CDR1 is MGHRA and CDR2 is YSYEKL. The CDR3 loop reads CASSQDRQGSGILRSGADVLTF. In DNA, the CDR3 is TGCGCCAGCAGCCAAGATCGACAGGGTAGCGGTATCCTTCGCTCTGGGGCCGACGTCCTGACTTTC.

This CDR3 reads CASSYRTDIKYGYTF. The DNA for the CDR3 is TGTGCCAGCAGTTACAGGACAGACATCAAGTATGGCTACACCTTC. The genes are TRBV6-6 and TRBJ1-2; weak D call: TRBD1 (6 bases). Trimming shortened V by 2 bases and J by 5 bases, and 15 bases separated the two germline ends. CDR1 MNHNY and CDR2 SVGAGI come from the germline V gene (reference sequence). This CDR3 comprises 15 residues.

This clonotype was picked up many times. The rearrangement joins TRBV6-2 or TRBV6-3 to TRBJ2-7, with D unresolved. V was pared by 7 bases and J by 2 bases, with 6 bases between. The CDR3 covers 11 residues. The germline CDR1 and CDR2 sequences are MNHEY and SVGEGT. In DNA, the CDR3 is TGTGCCAGCACGGGCGCCTACGAGCAGTACTTC. Translation: CASTGAYEQYF.

The chain employs TRBV9 and TRBJ2-3; D uncertain. The CDR3 runs 14 residues. Trimming shortened V by 3 bases and J by 4 bases, and 12 bases separated the two germline ends. CDR1 is SGDLS, CDR2 YYNGEE, per germline. CDR3 region: CASSGPTSSDTQYF. In nucleotides, the CDR3 is TGTGCCAGCAGCGGACCCACCAGCTCAGATACGCAGTATTTT.

The rearrangement joins TRBV29-1 to TRBJ1-1, with D unclear. The germline V and J ends were trimmed by 2 bases and 7 bases, with 14 bases remaining between them. Germline assignment: CDR1 SQVTM and CDR2 ANQGSEA. This CDR3 has 13 amino acids. The CDR3 DNA follows: TGCAGCGTTGAACCCTTGACGGGGAATGAAGCTTTCTTT. Translating it yields CSVEPLTGNEAFF.

This clonotype was detected a few times. V is TRBV6-1 and J is TRBJ1-5, with D unclear. CDR3 size: 15 residues. The germline CDR1 and CDR2 sequences are MNHNS and SASEGT. V dropped 6 bases and J dropped 1 base, with 13 bases sitting between them. CDR3 protein: CASSLEPRSNQPQHF. The CDR3 nucleotides are TGTGCCAGCAGCCTTGAACCACGGAGCAATCAGCCCCAGCATTTT.